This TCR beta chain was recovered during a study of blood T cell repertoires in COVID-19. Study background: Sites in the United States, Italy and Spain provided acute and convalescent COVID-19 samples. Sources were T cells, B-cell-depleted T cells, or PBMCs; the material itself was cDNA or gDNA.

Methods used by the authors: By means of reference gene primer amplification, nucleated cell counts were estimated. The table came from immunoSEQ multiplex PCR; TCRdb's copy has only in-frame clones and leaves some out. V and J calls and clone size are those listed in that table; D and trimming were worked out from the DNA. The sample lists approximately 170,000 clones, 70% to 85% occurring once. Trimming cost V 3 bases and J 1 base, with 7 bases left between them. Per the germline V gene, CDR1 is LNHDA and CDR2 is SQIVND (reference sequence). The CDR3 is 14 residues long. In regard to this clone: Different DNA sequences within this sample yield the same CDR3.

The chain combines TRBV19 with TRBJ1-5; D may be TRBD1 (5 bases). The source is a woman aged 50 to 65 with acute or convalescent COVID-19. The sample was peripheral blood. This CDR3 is CASSIRGSNQPQHF. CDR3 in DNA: TGTGCCAGTAGTATTCGGGGGAGCAATCAGCCCCAGCATTTT.